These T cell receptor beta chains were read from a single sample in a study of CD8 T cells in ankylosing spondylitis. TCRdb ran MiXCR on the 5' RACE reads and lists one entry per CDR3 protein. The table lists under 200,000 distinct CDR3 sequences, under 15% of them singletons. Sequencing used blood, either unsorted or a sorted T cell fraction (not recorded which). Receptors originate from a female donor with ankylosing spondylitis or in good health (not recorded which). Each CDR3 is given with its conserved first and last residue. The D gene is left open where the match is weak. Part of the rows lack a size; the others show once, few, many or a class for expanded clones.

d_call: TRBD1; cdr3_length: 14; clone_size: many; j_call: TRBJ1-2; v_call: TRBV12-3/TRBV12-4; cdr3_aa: CASRAGQGRDGYTF; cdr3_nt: TGTGCCAGCAGAGCCGGACAGGGCAGGGATGGCTACACCTTC
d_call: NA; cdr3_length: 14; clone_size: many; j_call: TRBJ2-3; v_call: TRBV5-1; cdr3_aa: CASSLGGFPDTQYF; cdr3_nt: TGCGCCAGCAGCTTAGGCGGGTTTCCAGATACGCAGTATTTT
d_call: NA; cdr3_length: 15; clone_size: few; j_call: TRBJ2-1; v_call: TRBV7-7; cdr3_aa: CASSSTVLRYNEQFF; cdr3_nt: TGTGCCAGCAGCTCGACGGTCCTCAGATACAATGAGCAGTTCTTC
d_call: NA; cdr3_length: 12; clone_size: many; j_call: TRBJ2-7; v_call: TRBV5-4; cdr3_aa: CASSFRVGEQYF; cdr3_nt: TGTGCCAGCAGCTTCAGGGTCGGCGAGCAGTACTTC
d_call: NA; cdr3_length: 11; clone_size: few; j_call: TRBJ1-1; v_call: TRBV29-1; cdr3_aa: CSATNYTEAFF; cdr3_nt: TGCAGCGCGACCAATTACACTGAAGCTTTCTTT
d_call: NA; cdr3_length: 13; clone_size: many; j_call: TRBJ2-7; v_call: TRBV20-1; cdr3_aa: CSARPGHLYLGYF; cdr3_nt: TGCAGTGCTAGGCCGGGACACCTATATCTCGGGTACTTC
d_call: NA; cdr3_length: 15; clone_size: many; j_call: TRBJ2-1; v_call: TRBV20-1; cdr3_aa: CSARDPLLTYNEQFF; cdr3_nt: TGCAGTGCTAGAGATCCACTACTGACCTACAATGAGCAGTTCTTC
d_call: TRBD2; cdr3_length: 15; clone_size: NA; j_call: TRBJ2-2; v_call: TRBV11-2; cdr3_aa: CASSFLSGTTGELFF; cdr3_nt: TGTGCCAGCAGCTTCCTTAGCGGGACTACCGGGGAGCTGTTTTTT
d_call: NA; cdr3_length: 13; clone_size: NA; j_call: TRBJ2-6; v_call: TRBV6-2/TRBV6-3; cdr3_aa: CASTRTGANVLTF; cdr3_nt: TGTGCCAGCACCCGTACTGGGGCCAACGTCCTGACTTTC
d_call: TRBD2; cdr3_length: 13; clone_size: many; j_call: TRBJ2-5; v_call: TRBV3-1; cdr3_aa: CASSPSGTETQYF; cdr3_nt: TGTGCCAGCAGCCCTAGCGGGACGGAGACCCAGTACTTC
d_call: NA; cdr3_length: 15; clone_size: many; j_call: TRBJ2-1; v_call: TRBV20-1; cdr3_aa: CSARDEGLDYNEQFF; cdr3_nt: TGCAGTGCTAGAGATGAAGGACTCGATTACAATGAGCAGTTCTTC
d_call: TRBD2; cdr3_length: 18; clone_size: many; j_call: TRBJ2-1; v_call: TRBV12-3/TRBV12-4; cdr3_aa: CASSLRAVAGTNYNEQFF; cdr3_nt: TGTGCCAGCAGTTTACGAGCAGTCGCCGGGACTAACTACAATGAGCAGTTCTTC
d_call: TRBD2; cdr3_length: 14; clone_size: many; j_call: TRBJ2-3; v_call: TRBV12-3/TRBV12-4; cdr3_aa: CATARREVVDTQYF; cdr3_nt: TGTGCCACCGCTCGGCGGGAGGTGGTGGATACGCAGTATTTT
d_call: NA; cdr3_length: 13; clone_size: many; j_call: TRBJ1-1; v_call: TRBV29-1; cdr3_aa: CSFDGLMNTEAFF; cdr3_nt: TGCAGCTTTGACGGGCTCATGAACACTGAAGCTTTCTTT
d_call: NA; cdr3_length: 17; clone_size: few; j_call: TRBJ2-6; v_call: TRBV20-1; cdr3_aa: CSARSVGRDSGANVLTF; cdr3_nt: TGCAGTGCTAGAAGTGTAGGCCGGGACTCTGGGGCCAACGTCCTGACTTTC
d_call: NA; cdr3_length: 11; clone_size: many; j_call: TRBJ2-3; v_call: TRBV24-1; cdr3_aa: CATSDSGTQYF; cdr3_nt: TGTGCCACCAGTGATTCGGGTACGCAGTATTTT
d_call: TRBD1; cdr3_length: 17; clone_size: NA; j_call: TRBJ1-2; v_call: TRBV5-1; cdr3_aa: CASSLVEGATTNYGYTF; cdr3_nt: TGCGCCAGCAGCTTGGTCGAGGGGGCGACCACTAACTATGGCTACACCTTC
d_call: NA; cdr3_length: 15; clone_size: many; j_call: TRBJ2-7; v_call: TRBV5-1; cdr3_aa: CASSSLAGFEYEQYF; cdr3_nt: TGCGCCAGCAGCTCCCTGGCGGGTTTTGAGTACGAGCAGTACTTC
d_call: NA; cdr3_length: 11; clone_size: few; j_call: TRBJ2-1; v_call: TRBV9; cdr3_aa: CASGGVHEQFF; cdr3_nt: TGTGCCAGCGGAGGGGTACATGAGCAGTTCTTC
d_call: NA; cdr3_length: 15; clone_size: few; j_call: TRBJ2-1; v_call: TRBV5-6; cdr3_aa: CASSLGASSHNEQFF; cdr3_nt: TGTGCCAGCAGCTTGGGGGCTAGTTCCCACAATGAGCAGTTCTTC
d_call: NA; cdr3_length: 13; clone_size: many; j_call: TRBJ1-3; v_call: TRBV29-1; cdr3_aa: CSVVEGTGNTIYF; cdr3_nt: TGCAGCGTTGTGGAGGGGACTGGAAACACCATATATTTT
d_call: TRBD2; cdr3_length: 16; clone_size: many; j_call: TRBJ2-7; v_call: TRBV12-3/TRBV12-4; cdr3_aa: CASSLSSGVARYEQYF; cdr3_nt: TGTGCCAGCAGTTTAAGTAGCGGGGTTGCCCGGTACGAGCAGTACTTC
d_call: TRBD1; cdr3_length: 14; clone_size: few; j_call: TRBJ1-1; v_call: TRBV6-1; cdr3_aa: CASSTGTGGVEAFF; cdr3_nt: TGTGCCAGCAGCACGGGGACAGGGGGCGTTGAAGCTTTCTTT
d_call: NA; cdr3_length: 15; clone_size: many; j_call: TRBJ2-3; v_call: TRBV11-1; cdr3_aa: CASSLEGDGTDTQYF; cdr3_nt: TGTGCCAGCAGCTTAGAGGGGGACGGCACAGATACGCAGTATTTT
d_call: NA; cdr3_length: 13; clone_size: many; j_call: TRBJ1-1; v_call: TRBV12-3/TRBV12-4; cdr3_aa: CASRAPVNTEAFF; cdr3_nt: TGTGCCAGCAGGGCACCTGTGAACACTGAAGCTTTCTTT
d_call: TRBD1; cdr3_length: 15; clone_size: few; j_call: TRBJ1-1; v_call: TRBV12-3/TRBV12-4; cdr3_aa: CASRITGQREGEAFF; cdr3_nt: TGTGCCAGCAGGATAACGGGACAGAGGGAGGGGGAAGCTTTCTTT
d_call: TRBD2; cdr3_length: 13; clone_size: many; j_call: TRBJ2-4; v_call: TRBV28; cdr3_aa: CASSLGGRDIQYF; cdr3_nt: TGTGCCAGCAGTTTAGGCGGGAGGGACATTCAGTACTTC
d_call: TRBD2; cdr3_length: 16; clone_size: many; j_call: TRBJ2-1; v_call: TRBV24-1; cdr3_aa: CATSDLSGSSYNEQFF; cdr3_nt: TGTGCCACCAGTGACCTTAGCGGGTCTTCCTACAATGAGCAGTTCTTC
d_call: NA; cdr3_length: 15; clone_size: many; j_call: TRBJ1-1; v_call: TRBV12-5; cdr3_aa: CASGIVGASRPEAFF; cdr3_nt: TGTGCTAGTGGTATCGTAGGGGCGAGTAGGCCTGAAGCTTTCTTT
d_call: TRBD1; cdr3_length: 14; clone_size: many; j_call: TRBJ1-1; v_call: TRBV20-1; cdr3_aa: CSARAGTGSTEAFF; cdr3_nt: TGCAGTGCTAGAGCCGGGACAGGGAGCACTGAAGCTTTCTTT
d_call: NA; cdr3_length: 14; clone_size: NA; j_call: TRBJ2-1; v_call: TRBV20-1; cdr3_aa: CSASPESSYNEQFF; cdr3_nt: TGCAGTGCATCTCCCGAGAGCTCCTACAATGAGCAGTTCTTC
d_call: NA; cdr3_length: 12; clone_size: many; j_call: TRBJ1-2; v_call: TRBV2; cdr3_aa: CASSETRYGYTF; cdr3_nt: TGTGCCAGCAGTGAAACCAGATATGGCTACACCTTC
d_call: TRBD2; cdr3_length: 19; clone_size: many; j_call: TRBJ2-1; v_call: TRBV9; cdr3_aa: CASSVVPGLAGGPYNEQFF; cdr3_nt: TGTGCCAGCAGCGTAGTCCCGGGACTAGCGGGAGGGCCATACAATGAGCAGTTCTTC
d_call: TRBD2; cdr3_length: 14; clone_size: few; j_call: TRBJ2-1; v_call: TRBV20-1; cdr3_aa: CSADREGHWNEQFF; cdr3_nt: TGCAGTGCTGATCGGGAGGGCCATTGGAATGAGCAGTTCTTC
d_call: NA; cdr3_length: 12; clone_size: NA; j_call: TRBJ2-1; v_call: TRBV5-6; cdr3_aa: CASSLGSGEQFF; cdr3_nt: TGTGCCAGCAGCTTGGGATCGGGGGAGCAGTTCTTC
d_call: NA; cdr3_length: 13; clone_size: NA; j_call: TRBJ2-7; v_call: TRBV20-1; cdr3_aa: CSARGPGGAEQYF; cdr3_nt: TGCAGTGCTAGAGGCCCTGGGGGGGCCGAGCAGTACTTC
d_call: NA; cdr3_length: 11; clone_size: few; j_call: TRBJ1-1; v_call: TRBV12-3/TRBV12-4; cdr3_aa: CASSSRVAAFF; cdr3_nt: TGTGCCAGCAGTTCTCGGGTAGCAGCTTTCTTT
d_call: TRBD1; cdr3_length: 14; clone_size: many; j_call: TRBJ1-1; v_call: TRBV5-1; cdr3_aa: CASSPWTGNTEAFF; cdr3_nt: TGCGCCAGCAGCCCCTGGACAGGGAACACTGAAGCTTTCTTT